A single sample gave rise to the 21 T cell receptor beta chains below, sequenced in a study of T-cell reconstitution after alpha-beta-depleted transplantation in children. Unique molecular identifiers were incorporated into the prepared TCRbeta library. TCRdb independently ran MiXCR on the PCR reads; one entry per CDR3 protein. The data hold about 420,000 distinct CDR3 sequences, with under 20% observed a single time. Material: PBMCs, mostly from graft donor cells, obtained 360 days after TCRalphabeta/CD19-depleted stem cell transplant. The receptors derive from a boy less than two years old who had a stem cell transplant for Wiskott-Aldrich syndrome, so the T cells may come from the graft donor.

In its sample, this clonotype was seen a few times. This chain joins TRBV24-1 and TRBJ2-2, with unresolved D. Deletions cut 6 bases from V and 1 base from J, with 5 bases between. From germline, CDR1 is KGHDR and CDR2 SFDVKD. The CDR3 has 13 amino acids. CDR3 residues: CATSFGNTGELFF. In DNA, the CDR3 is TGTGCCACCAGTTTCGGGAACACCGGGGAGCTGTTTTTT.

The V and J genes are TRBV5-1 and TRBJ2-5; 11 nucleotides agree with TRBD2. The CDR3 length is 20 residues. The germline V gene encodes CDR1 SGHRS and CDR2 YFSETQ. V shed 0 bases, J shed 5 bases, and the junction held 18 bases outside the gene matches. The CDR3 reads CASSLVRTVELAGVWETQYF. In DNA form, the CDR3 reads TGCGCCAGCAGCTTGGTCCGGACAGTCGAACTAGCGGGAGTTTGGGAGACCCAGTACTTC.

This sequence joins TRBV7-9 and TRBJ2-7, with 7 bases matching TRBD1. J was trimmed by 6 bases and V by 4 bases; bases with no gene match: 3. Germline values: CDR1 SEHNR, CDR2 FQNEAQ (reference sequence). The CDR3 extends over 12 amino acids. The CDR3 protein is CASSSGTVEQYF. The CDR3 coding sequence is TGTGCCAGCAGCTCAGGGACAGTCGAGCAGTACTTC. Drawing the rest from reference TRBV7-9 and TRBJ2-7, the complete variable domain is DTGVSQNPRHKITKRGQNVTFRCDPISEHNRLYWYRQTLGQGPEFLTYFQNEAQLEKSRLLSDRFSAERPKGSFSTLEIQRTEQGDSAMYLCASSSGTVEQYFGPGTRLTVT.

The table lists this clonotype with a few counts. The CDR3: CSARDRQEGGYTF. The CDR3 DNA reads TGCAGTGCTAGAGATCGACAGGAAGGTGGCTACACCTTC. The chain couples TRBV20-1 to TRBJ1-2, with D possibly matching TRBD1 (6 bases). Per germline, CDR1 DFQATT and CDR2 SNEGSKA (reference sequence). V lost 0 bases and J lost 7, with 12 bases in between. The CDR3 loop spans 13 amino acids.

This clonotype occurred a few times. The chain uses TRBV2 and TRBJ2-2; 10 bases fit TRBD1. Trimming at V came to 6 bases and at J to 7 bases, leaving 11 bases not matched to a gene. This CDR3 is 16 amino acids long. Germline V lookup: CDR1 SNHLY, CDR2 FYNNEI. CDR3 sequence (DNA): TGTGCCAGCAGAGGGCCGGGACAGGGGATCGGCGGGGAGCTGTTTTTT. It is translated as CASRGPGQGIGGELFF.

This sequence joins TRBV25-1 and TRBJ1-2; 9 nucleotides line up with TRBD1. This CDR3 spans 16 amino acids. CDR1 is MGHDK, CDR2 SYGVNS, per germline. The junction had 8 bases not matched to a gene; V was cut back by 2 bases and J by 4 bases. The CDR3 reads CASSEVFGTGTYGYTF. The CDR3, as DNA: TGTGCCAGCAGTGAAGTCTTTGGGACAGGGACCTATGGCTACACCTTC.

Only a few counts were recorded for this clonotype. The rearrangement joins TRBV7-2 to TRBJ2-7, with TRBD2 matching 13 bases. V dropped 1 base and J dropped 2; count of bases not matched to a gene: 2. CDR1 SGHTA and CDR2 FQGNSA come from the germline V gene. The CDR3 covers 16 residues. CDR3 in amino acids: CASSLGGLAGAYEQYF. As DNA, the CDR3 is TGTGCCAGCAGCTTAGGAGGACTAGCGGGAGCCTACGAGCAGTACTTC.

This clonotype was counted between two and nine times. This rearrangement joins TRBV24-1 to TRBJ2-1; D gene unclear. CDR3 length: 15 amino acids. Germline loops: CDR1 KGHDR, CDR2 SFDVKD. The V end was cut by 3 bases, the J end by 1 base, with 9 bases between. CDR3 sequence reads: CATSDTGRSYNEQFF. CDR3 nucleotide sequence: TGTGCCACCAGTGATACGGGTAGGTCCTACAATGAGCAGTTCTTC.

This clonotype showed up many times. The chain uses TRBV29-1 and TRBJ2-7, with D perhaps given as TRBD1 or TRBD2 (5 bases each). The germline V gene encodes CDR1 SQVTM and CDR2 ANQGSEA. The CDR3 loop spans 14 amino acids. The V end lost 6 bases, the J end lost 7 bases, and 22 bases lay between the germline ends. CDR3 coding DNA: TGCAGCGTGTCAAATCGTTGGACTGAGGGGGAGCAGTACTTC. Translating it yields CSVSNRWTEGEQYF.

The sample holds a few counts of this clonotype. This chain joins TRBV7-2 and TRBJ2-3, with TRBD2 as a possible D gene (6 bases). This CDR3 has 16 amino acids. Germline assignment: CDR1 SGHTA and CDR2 FQGNSA. V lost 3 bases to trimming and J lost 2 bases, with 15 bases between them. DNA for the CDR3: TGTGCCAGCAGCTTCGAAAGCGGGTACTCCACAGATACGCAGTATTTT. It is translated as CASSFESGYSTDTQYF.

The chain has TRBV4-1 and TRBJ2-2; tentative D call: TRBD1 (5 bases). V shed 1 base and J shed 1 base, with 7 bases lying between them. Per the germline V gene, CDR1 is MGHRA and CDR2 is YSYEKL. The CDR3 length is 15 residues. The CDR3: CASSQGQLNTGELFF. CDR3 coding DNA: TGCGCCAGCAGCCAAGGACAGTTGAACACCGGGGAGCTGTTTTTT.

A few counts support this clonotype. This sequence joins TRBV15 and TRBJ2-2, with no clear D. Deletions cut 3 bases from V and 1 base from J, with 12 bases between. This CDR3 is 16 amino acids long. Germline loops: CDR1 LNHNV, CDR2 YYDKDF (reference sequence). CDR3 nucleotide sequence: TGTGCCACCAGCAGGGGTTGGAAGCTGAACACCGGGGAGCTGTTTTTT. This codes for CATSRGWKLNTGELFF.

This clonotype was seen a few times. This chain uses TRBV29-1 with TRBJ2-4; 9 nucleotides align to TRBD1. CDR1 is SQVTM and CDR2 is ANQGSEA in the germline V gene. The CDR3 loop spans 12 amino acids. V gave up 7 bases and J gave up 4 bases; unmatched junction bases: 2. This chain's CDR3 is CSAGTGKNIQYF. In nucleotides, the CDR3 is TGCAGCGCTGGGACAGGGAAAAACATTCAGTACTTC.

This clonotype was seen more than once but under ten times. The V and J genes are TRBV2 and TRBJ2-7; the match to TRBD2 covers 14 bases. This CDR3 contains 14 residues. V shed 7 bases, J shed 6 bases, and the junction held 5 bases outside the gene matches. Germline CDR1 is SNHLY and CDR2 is FYNNEI. The CDR3 sequence is CASTGTSGRGEQYF. The CDR3, as DNA: TGTGCCAGCACTGGGACTAGCGGGAGAGGCGAGCAGTACTTC.

This sequence joins TRBV12-3 or TRBV12-4 and TRBJ2-2; D is uncertain. This CDR3 has 11 residues. V shed 7 bases and J shed 2 bases, with 2 bases lying between them. The CDR3 region is CASINTGELFF. CDR3 DNA sequence: TGTGCCAGCATCAACACCGGGGAGCTGTTTTTT.

This clonotype was counted only a few times. The chain couples TRBV29-1 to TRBJ2-2, with D possibly matching TRBD1 (6 bases). Trimming cost V 6 bases and J 1 base, with 15 bases left between them. Germline loops: CDR1 SQVTM, CDR2 ANQGSEA. The CDR3 length is 15 residues. CDR3 sequence: CSVSTGLGNTGELFF. DNA for the CDR3: TGCAGCGTCTCTACAGGGTTGGGGAACACCGGGGAGCTGTTTTTT.

This clonotype occurred a few times. The chain employs TRBV7-9 and TRBJ2-7; a weak D match, TRBD2 (7 bases). Trimming took 1 base from V and 2 from J, leaving 12 bases between them. The V gene's germline CDR1 is SEHNR and CDR2 FQNEAQ (reference sequence). The CDR3 contains 15 residues. The CDR3 coding sequence is TGTGCCAGCAGCTTAGACGCGGGGGCGACCTACGAGCAGTACTTC. Protein product: CASSLDAGATYEQYF.

The gene calls are TRBV5-6 and TRBJ2-3; TRBD1 might be the D (6 bases). The CDR3 totals 16 residues. Trimming removed 4 bases from V and 2 bases from J, with 17 bases in between. The V gene's germline CDR1 is SGHDT and CDR2 YYEEEE. This chain's CDR3 is CASSPFDRRYTDTQYF. The CDR3 coding sequence is TGTGCCAGCAGCCCCTTTGACAGGCGATACACAGATACGCAGTATTTT.

This clonotype was seen many times. This rearrangement joins TRBV24-1 to TRBJ1-1; D is uncertain. This CDR3 region has 14 residues. CDR1 is KGHDR, CDR2 SFDVKD, per germline. Trimming took 4 bases from V and 5 from J, leaving 13 bases between them. CDR3 DNA sequence: TGTGCCACCAGTGACCCTACAAGGAATACTGAAGCTTTCTTT. Translated, it gives CATSDPTRNTEAFF.

This clonotype was detected only a few times. This sequence joins TRBV18 and TRBJ2-1; 7 positions match TRBD1. The CDR3 runs 15 residues. Germline-derived CDR1 and CDR2 are KGHSH and LQKENI. Trimming took 5 bases from V and 4 from J; bases not matched to a gene: 8. The CDR3 sequence is CASSLTGNLYNEQFF. The CDR3 bases are TGTGCCAGCTCATTGACAGGGAACCTATACAATGAGCAGTTCTTC.

This clonotype was counted between two and nine times. The V gene is TRBV4-1, the J gene TRBJ2-7, with 9 bases that match TRBD1. Germline values: CDR1 MGHRA, CDR2 YSYEKL. Unmatched junction bases numbered 7, after V lost 1 base and J lost 0 bases. The CDR3 sequence is 17 residues long. CDR3 in DNA: TGCGCCAGCAGCCAAGGCTCTGGGACAGGGAGCTCCTACGAGCAGTACTTC. Encoded protein: CASSQGSGTGSSYEQYF.